The clone carrying this T cell receptor (beta chain) has more than one count but fewer than ten. Amplification of TCR beta CDR3 regions was performed using RNA transcripts as template. First-round RT-PCR of the TCR CDR3 relied on the HTBI primer set. TCRdb called the multiplex PCR reads again in MiXCR, with one record for every CDR3 protein. The data hold hundreds of thousands of distinct CDR3 sequences, with 40% to 55% observed a single time. Trimming left V 4 bases short and J 0 bases short, with 12 bases between. The CDR3 extends over 14 amino acids. Germline V lookup: CDR1 DFQATT, CDR2 SNEGSKA (reference sequence). This sample stems from a study of T cells in Graves' hyperthyroidism and ophthalmopathy.

The chain uses TRBV20-1 and TRBJ1-1; D gene unclear. Material for sequencing was peripheral blood or thyroid tissue (not recorded which). This sequence originates from an adult man with Graves' disease, either hyperthyroidism or ophthalmopathy (not recorded which). In DNA form, the CDR3 reads TGCAGTGCTACAGGATTCCCCTTGAACACTGAAGCTTTCTTT. Translating it yields CSATGFPLNTEAFF.